These 9 T cell receptor beta chains were all obtained from the same sample, sequenced in a study of T cells in Graves' hyperthyroidism and ophthalmopathy. The investigators amplified TCR beta CDR3 regions from RNA transcripts. Carried out on the TCR CDR3, a first-round RT-PCR used the HTBI primer set. TCRdb independently ran MiXCR on the multiplex PCR reads; one entry per CDR3 protein. This sample has approximately 610,000 distinct CDR3 sequences, with 16% found just once. The sample consisted of blood. These receptor sequences come from a woman aged 18-35 years with Graves' hyperthyroidism.

This clonotype was found a few times. A junction boundary mismatches the germline segment, possibly from a read error. V is TRBV18 and J is TRBJ2-3; D is perhaps TRBD1 or TRBD2 (5 bases each). This CDR3 is 14 amino acids long. Per the germline V gene, CDR1 is KGHSH and CDR2 is LQKENI. CDR3 in DNA: TGTGCCAGCACACCTGGGGGAAGCGCAGATACGCAGTATTTT. Translation: CASTPGGSADTQYF. The full variable domain, its missing parts supplied by reference TRBV18 and TRBJ2-3, is NAGVMQNPRHLVRRRGQEARLRCSPMKGHSHVYWYRQLPEEGLKFMVYLQKENIIDESGMPKERFSAEFPKEGPSILRIQQVVRGDSAAYFCASTPGGSADTQYFGPGTRLTVL.

The chain recombines TRBV15 with TRBJ1-1; 7 bases agree with TRBD1. Trimming removed 0 bases from V and 2 bases from J; junction bases left unmatched: 9. CDR1 is LNHNV and CDR2 is YYDKDF in the germline V gene (reference sequence). The length of the CDR3 is 17 residues. CDR3 protein: CATSRDQWGQINTEAFF. The CDR3 DNA reads as TGTGCCACCAGCAGAGATCAGTGGGGACAGATAAACACTGAAGCTTTCTTT. Combining the CDR3 with reference TRBV15 and TRBJ1-1 gives the whole variable domain DAMVIQNPRYQVTQFGKPVTLSCSQTLNHNVMYWYQQKSSQAPKLLFHYYDKDFNNEADTPDNFQSRRPNTSFCFLDIRSPGLGDTAMYLCATSRDQWGQINTEAFFGQGTRLTVV.

This chain joins TRBV18 and TRBJ1-2, with 11 nucleotides matching TRBD1. Losses at the gene ends were 3 bases for V and 6 bases for J; bases not matched to a gene: 3. Looked up from germline, CDR1 is KGHSH and CDR2 is LQKENI. The CDR3 sequence is 14 residues long. The DNA of the CDR3 is TGTGCCAGCTCACCGGCGGACAGGGGGCATGGCTACACCTTC. This encodes CASSPADRGHGYTF.

The gene calls are TRBV5-1 and TRBJ2-1; D is unresolved. V shed 0 bases and J shed 10 bases, with 8 bases lying between them. CDR3 length: 12 amino acids. Germline V gene sequence: CDR1 SGHRS, CDR2 YFSETQ. CDR3 nucleotides: TGCGCCAGCAGCTTGGAAAGACTCGAGCAGTTCTTC. It codes for CASSLERLEQFF.

V usage is TRBV7-8 and J usage is TRBJ1-2; D is undetermined. This CDR3 is built from 13 residues. CDR1 and CDR2 (germline): SGHVS, FQNEAQ. Trimming removed 5 bases from V and 4 bases from J, with 11 bases in between. This chain's CDR3 is CASSVEARYGYTF. Written as DNA, the CDR3 is TGTGCCAGCAGCGTAGAGGCCCGCTATGGCTACACCTTC.

This clonotype appeared many times. The chain links TRBV6-1 to TRBJ1-2; maybe TRBD1 (6 bases). V lost 6 bases to trimming and J lost 1 base, with 18 bases between them. From germline, CDR1 is MNHNS and CDR2 SASEGT. The length of the CDR3 is 16 residues. This CDR3 is CASRSIRQESNYGYTF. DNA of the CDR3: TGTGCCAGCAGATCTATTCGACAGGAGAGTAACTATGGCTACACCTTC.

The chain carries TRBV19 and TRBJ1-5; TRBD1 aligns across 11 bases. This CDR3 comprises 15 residues. Germline V gives CDR1 LNHDA, CDR2 SQIVND (reference sequence). The junction had 5 bases not matched to a gene; V was cut back by 4 bases and J by 6 bases. The CDR3 coding sequence is TGTGCCAGTAGTAAGGGGACAGGGGGTGGTCAGCCCCAGCATTTT. This sequence encodes CASSKGTGGGQPQHF.

Many counts were recorded for this clonotype. The chain has TRBV5-1 and TRBJ2-7; 7 positions match TRBD2. J gave up 3 bases and V 4 bases, and 10 bases lay outside the gene matches. Germline assignment: CDR1 SGHRS and CDR2 YFSETQ. This CDR3 is 15 amino acids long. The CDR3 DNA sequence: TGCGCCAGCAGCCCTTGGCCTAGCGGAGACTACGAGCAGTACTTC. Encoded protein: CASSPWPSGDYEQYF.

This clonotype appeared many times. This rearrangement joins TRBV7-9 to TRBJ1-1, with D tentatively TRBD1 (5 bases). This CDR3 region has 15 residues. The germline V gene has CDR1 SEHNR and CDR2 FQNEAQ (reference sequence). V was pared by 1 base and J by 5 bases, with 14 bases between. CDR3 residues: CASSLVSGSGTEAFF. In DNA form, the CDR3 reads TGTGCCAGCAGCTTAGTATCAGGGTCTGGGACTGAAGCTTTCTTT.